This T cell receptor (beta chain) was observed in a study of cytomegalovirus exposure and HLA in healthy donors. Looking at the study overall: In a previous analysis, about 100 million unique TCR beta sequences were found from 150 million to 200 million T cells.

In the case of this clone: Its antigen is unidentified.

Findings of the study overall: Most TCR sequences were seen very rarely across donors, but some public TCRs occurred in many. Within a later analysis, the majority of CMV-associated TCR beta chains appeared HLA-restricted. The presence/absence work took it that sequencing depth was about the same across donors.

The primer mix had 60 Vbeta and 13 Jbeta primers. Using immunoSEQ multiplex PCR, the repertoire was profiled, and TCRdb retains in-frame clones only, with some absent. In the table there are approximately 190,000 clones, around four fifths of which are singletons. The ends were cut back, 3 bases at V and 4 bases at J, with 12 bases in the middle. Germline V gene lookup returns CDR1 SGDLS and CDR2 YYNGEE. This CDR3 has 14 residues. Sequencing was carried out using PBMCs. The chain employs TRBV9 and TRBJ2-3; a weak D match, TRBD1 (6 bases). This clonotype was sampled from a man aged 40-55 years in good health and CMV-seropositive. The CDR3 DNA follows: TGTGCCAGCAGCGATGGCAGGGGCGCAGATACGCAGTATTTT. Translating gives CASSDGRGADTQYF.